This T cell receptor (beta chain) stems from a study of CD8 T cell repertoires and HIV-1 epitope variants. Study-wide background: Each of Twenty-five Gag and Nef epitope peptides stimulated a separate culture. Autologous T cell-negative cells served as antigen-presenting cells in equal numbers.

Sequenced by immunoSEQ multiplex PCR; TCRdb stores in-frame clones only, minus some. There are under 7,000 clones in the sample; 64% occur only once, and 35% to 45% lies in the top ten. This clone was detected only a few times. Its antigen remains unidentified. The source of this sequence is a male donor with HIV. The sample was cultured CD8+ T cells derived from PBMCs.

The CDR3 sequence is CASSDLNTEAFF. In DNA, the CDR3 is TGTGCCAGCAGTGACCTTAACACTGAAGCTTTCTTT. J is TRBJ1-1 and V is TRBV25-1; D unresolved. Trimming took off 3 bases at V and 2 bases at J, with 4 bases between the two ends. There are 12 residues in the CDR3. Looked up from germline, CDR1 is MGHDK and CDR2 is SYGVNS.